These 20 T cell receptor beta chains were sequenced from one sample in a study of siplizumab effects on memory and regulatory T cells. The repertoire was sequenced with immunoSEQ multiplex PCR; TCRdb's copy has only in-frame clones and lacks some. The sample lists over 85,000 clones, over 95% seen once, with roughly 0.031% in the top ten. The material sequenced was naive CD4+ T cells sorted from blood. The receptors originated from a human donor in good health.

The genes are TRBV11-2 and TRBJ2-3, with 9 bases matching TRBD2. J lost 2 bases, V lost 1 base, and 4 bases had no gene match. The CDR3 contains 16 residues. CDR1 and CDR2 (germline): SGHAT, FQNNGV. The CDR3: CASSLVAGGVTDTQYF. CDR3 in DNA: TGTGCCAGCAGCTTAGTGGCGGGGGGGGTCACAGATACGCAGTATTTT.

This clone was observed a single time. V gene TRBV4-1 combines with J gene TRBJ2-2, with D unresolved. Per germline, CDR1 MGHRA and CDR2 YSYEKL. This CDR3 region has 14 residues. V was shortened by 5 bases and J by 4 bases, with 11 bases between the two germline ends. The CDR3 is CASSRASGTGELFF. The CDR3 region has the DNA TGCGCCAGCAGCAGGGCATCAGGCACCGGGGAGCTGTTTTTT.

V and J are TRBV18 and TRBJ2-1, with D uncertain. Germline V gives CDR1 KGHSH, CDR2 LQKENI. CDR3 length: 12 residues. Between the trimmed V and J ends, which lost 6 bases and 5 bases, there was a span of 8 bases. The CDR3 spells CASSPLHNEQFF. The CDR3, as DNA: TGTGCCAGCTCTCCCTTACACAATGAGCAGTTCTTC.

The rearrangement links TRBV4-3 to TRBJ2-1, with a weak D call TRBD2 (6 bases). CDR3 size: 15 residues. Trimming took 3 bases from V and 3 from J, leaving 12 bases between them. The germline V gene has CDR1 LGHNA and CDR2 YSLEER. CDR3 loop: CASSQVAASYNEQFF. The DNA of the CDR3 is TGCGCCAGCAGCCAGGTAGCGGCCAGCTACAATGAGCAGTTCTTC.

This clone was seen just once. The CDR3 region is CASSRGSAYEQYF. The DNA for the CDR3 is TGTGCCAGCAGCAGGGGTAGTGCTTACGAGCAGTACTTC. The chain is built from TRBV27 and TRBJ2-7; possible D gene TRBD1, 6 bases. V was trimmed by 6 bases and J by 4 bases, leaving 13 bases between them. Germline values: CDR1 MNHEY, CDR2 SMNVEV (reference sequence). The CDR3 consists of 13 residues.

For the CDR3, the DNA is TGTGCCAGCAGCTTAACTGGGACAGGGACGGTGCAGTACTTC. Translating gives CASSLTGTGTVQYF. The rearrangement links TRBV7-3 to TRBJ2-7; 9 nucleotides line up with TRBD1. J gave up 9 bases and V 0 bases, and 6 bases lay outside the gene matches. The CDR3 extends over 14 amino acids. From germline, CDR1 is SGHTA and CDR2 FQGTGA.

The chain recombines TRBV5-1 with TRBJ2-1; 11 bases fit TRBD1. The CDR3 extends over 16 amino acids. Germline trimming cut 2 bases from V and 9 bases from J; bases unmatched to any gene: 10. Germline V lookup: CDR1 SGHRS, CDR2 YFSETQ. The CDR3 here is CASSLYGTGGWSEQFF. CDR3 sequence (DNA): TGCGCCAGCAGCTTATACGGGACAGGGGGATGGAGTGAGCAGTTCTTC.

This clone was seen once. This sequence joins TRBV6-1 and TRBJ1-5, with unresolved D. Between the trimmed V and J ends, which lost 1 base and 0 bases, there was a span of 4 bases. The CDR3 runs 14 residues. In germline, CDR1 is MNHNS, CDR2 SASEGT. This chain's CDR3 is CASSEVNSNQPQHF. The CDR3 nucleotides read TGTGCCAGCAGTGAAGTAAATAGCAATCAGCCCCAGCATTTT.

This clone was counted once. The CDR3 sequence is CASSLLTGNYGYTF. The CDR3 bases are TGCGCCAGCAGCTTGCTCACAGGGAACTATGGCTACACCTTC. The rearrangement links TRBV5-1 to TRBJ1-2; the D gene is possibly TRBD1 (6 bases). The germline gives CDR1 SGHRS, CDR2 YFSETQ. The length of the CDR3 is 14 residues. With 1 base removed from V and 2 bases from J, the gap between germline ends came to 9 bases.

V usage is TRBV29-1 and J usage is TRBJ1-5, with D perhaps TRBD1 (5 bases). The CDR3 is 14 residues long. The germline V gene has CDR1 SQVTM and CDR2 ANQGSEA. The V end lost 6 bases, the J end lost 6 bases, and 18 bases lay between the germline ends. The CDR3 region has the DNA TGCAGCGTAGGAGGAGGCCCTCAGGGTCAGCCCCAGCATTTT. Its translation is CSVGGGPQGQPQHF.

This sequence joins TRBV7-2 and TRBJ2-7, with D maybe TRBD1 (5 bases). The germline V gene has CDR1 SGHTA and CDR2 FQGNSA. With 1 base removed from V and 7 bases from J, the gap between germline ends came to 14 bases. This CDR3 region has 14 residues. The CDR3 nucleotides read TGTGCCAGCAGCTTAGAGGCAGGCGCAGGGGAGCAGTACTTC. This encodes CASSLEAGAGEQYF.

The gene calls are TRBV5-6 and TRBJ1-2, with no clear D. Trimming removed 4 bases from V and 5 bases from J, with 12 bases in between. The CDR3 runs to 13 residues. The germline CDR1 and CDR2 sequences are SGHDT and YYEEEE. CDR3: CASSPDRRYGYTF. The CDR3 region has the DNA TGTGCCAGCAGCCCGGACCGCAGATATGGCTACACCTTC.

This chain joins TRBV9 and TRBJ2-1, with 12 bases fitting TRBD2. Losses at the gene ends were 0 bases for V and 9 bases for J; bases not matched to a gene: 10. Per the germline V gene, CDR1 is SGDLS and CDR2 is YYNGEE. The CDR3 covers 17 residues. The CDR3 sequence: CASSVGPLLAGGFEQFF. In DNA, the CDR3 is TGTGCCAGCAGCGTAGGGCCCTTACTAGCGGGGGGCTTTGAGCAGTTCTTC.

The chain employs TRBV19 and TRBJ2-3, with D possibly TRBD2 on 5 matching bases. V was shortened by 1 base and J by 3 bases, with 14 bases between the two germline ends. CDR3 length equals 16 residues. Looked up from germline, CDR1 is LNHDA and CDR2 is SQIVND (reference sequence). The CDR3 region has the DNA TGTGCCAGTAGTATAGGGAGGACGGGGATGACAGATACGCAGTATTTT. This encodes CASSIGRTGMTDTQYF. Full variable domain (rest looked up from reference TRBV19 and TRBJ2-3): DGGITQSPKYLFRKEGQNVTLSCEQNLNHDAMYWYRQDPGQGLRLIYYSQIVNDFQKGDIAEGYSVSREKKESFPLTVTSAQKNPTAFYLCASSIGRTGMTDTQYFGPGTRLTVL.

The gene calls are TRBV7-3 and TRBJ2-2; D might be TRBD2 (6 bases). CDR3 size: 15 residues. Germline V lookup: CDR1 SGHTA, CDR2 FQGTGA. V lost 6 bases and J lost 5, with 16 bases in between. The CDR3 is CASRWDRGSTGELFF. Here the CDR3 DNA reads TGTGCCAGCAGGTGGGACCGGGGGTCTACCGGGGAGCTGTTTTTT.

In its sample, this clone was seen once. Written as DNA, the CDR3 is TGTGCCAGCAGCCCCCCGACACTTACGAACACCGGGGAGCTGTTTTTT. Translated: CASSPPTLTNTGELFF. The rearrangement links TRBV7-2 to TRBJ2-2; D not certain. V lost 5 bases and J 0 bases, leaving 13 bases between the germline ends. There are 16 residues in the CDR3. Germline CDR1 SGHTA, CDR2 FQGNSA.

The gene calls are TRBV4-1 and TRBJ2-5, with 11 bases lining up with TRBD2. Germline-derived CDR1 and CDR2 are MGHRA and YSYEKL. V was clipped by 0 bases and J by 5 bases; unmatched bases: 5. The CDR3 contains 16 residues. The CDR3 is CASSQERLAGGETQYF. CDR3 nucleotides: TGCGCCAGCAGCCAAGAGCGTCTAGCGGGGGGCGAGACCCAGTACTTC.

This chain links TRBV7-6 with TRBJ1-3; TRBD1 is a possible D gene (5 bases). The germline V gene encodes CDR1 SGHVS and CDR2 FNYEAQ. CDR3 size: 15 residues. The ends were cut back, 6 bases at V and 1 base at J, with 13 bases in the middle. The CDR3 protein is CASREGRNSGNTIYF. The CDR3 DNA is TGTGCCAGCAGGGAGGGGAGGAATTCTGGAAACACCATATATTTT.

This clone was seen more than once but under ten times. The chain couples TRBV10-3 to TRBJ1-1; no reliable D call. The CDR3 is made up of 11 amino acids. The germline V and J ends were trimmed by 4 bases and 8 bases, with 8 bases remaining between them. Germline V gene data show CDR1 as ENHRY and CDR2 as SYGVKD. DNA of the CDR3: TGTGCCATCAGTGCCGGGGAGGAAGCTTTCTTT. Translating gives CAISAGEEAFF.

The V call is TRBV4-1, the J call TRBJ1-3, with D possibly TRBD1 on 6 matching bases. In germline, CDR1 is MGHRA, CDR2 YSYEKL. V lost 1 base to trimming and J lost 1 base, with 14 bases between them. The CDR3 length is 17 residues. The chain's CDR3 is CASSQVRTEPSGNTIYF. DNA for the CDR3: TGCGCCAGCAGCCAAGTAAGGACAGAACCGTCTGGAAACACCATATATTTT.